This T cell receptor beta chain was captured by sequencing in a study of blood T cell repertoires in COVID-19. About the research overall: The study drew acute and convalescent COVID-19 samples from the United States, Italy and Spain. Sources were T cells, B-cell-depleted T cells, or PBMCs; the material itself was cDNA or gDNA.

Original data processing: Amplification of reference gene primers was used by the study to estimate nucleated cell counts. Sequenced by immunoSEQ multiplex PCR; TCRdb stores in-frame clones only, minus some. The V and J calls and clone size come from that table; D and trimming were worked out from the DNA. The sample contains about 310,000 clones, over 75% of which appear only once. Participants had their cohort set by participant-reported clinical history. Trimming took 1 base from V and 1 from J, leaving 18 bases between them. The CDR3 is made up of 18 amino acids. The germline CDR1 and CDR2 sequences are LGHNT and FRNRAP.

The sample comprised PBMCs or T cells enriched from blood (not recorded which). This chain links TRBV12-5 with TRBJ2-3; tentative D call: TRBD2 (6 bases). This receptor was obtained from a woman aged 35 to 49 who had recovered from COVID-19. The CDR3 nucleotides read TGTGCTAGTGGTTTGGCCCCCAAGGAGCAGCGGGGCACAGATACGCAGTATTTT. Its translation: CASGLAPKEQRGTDTQYF.